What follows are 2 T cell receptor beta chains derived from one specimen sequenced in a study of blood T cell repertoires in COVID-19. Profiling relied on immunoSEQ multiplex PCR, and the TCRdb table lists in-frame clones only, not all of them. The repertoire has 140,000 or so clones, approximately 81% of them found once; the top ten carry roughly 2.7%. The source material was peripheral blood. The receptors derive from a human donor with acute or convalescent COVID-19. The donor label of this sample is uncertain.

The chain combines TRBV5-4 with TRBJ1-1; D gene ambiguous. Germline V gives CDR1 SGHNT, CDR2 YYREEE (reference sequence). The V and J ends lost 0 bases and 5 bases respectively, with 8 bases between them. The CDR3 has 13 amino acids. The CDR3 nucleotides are TGTGCCAGCAGCTTGGGTGGCAAGACTGAAGCTTTCTTT. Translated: CASSLGGKTEAFF.

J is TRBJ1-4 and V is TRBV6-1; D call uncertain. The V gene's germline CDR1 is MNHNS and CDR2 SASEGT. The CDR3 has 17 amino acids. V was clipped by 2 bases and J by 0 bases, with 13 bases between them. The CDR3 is CASSELGRTATNEKLFF. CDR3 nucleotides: TGTGCCAGCAGTGAATTGGGCAGGACTGCAACTAATGAAAAACTGTTTTTT.